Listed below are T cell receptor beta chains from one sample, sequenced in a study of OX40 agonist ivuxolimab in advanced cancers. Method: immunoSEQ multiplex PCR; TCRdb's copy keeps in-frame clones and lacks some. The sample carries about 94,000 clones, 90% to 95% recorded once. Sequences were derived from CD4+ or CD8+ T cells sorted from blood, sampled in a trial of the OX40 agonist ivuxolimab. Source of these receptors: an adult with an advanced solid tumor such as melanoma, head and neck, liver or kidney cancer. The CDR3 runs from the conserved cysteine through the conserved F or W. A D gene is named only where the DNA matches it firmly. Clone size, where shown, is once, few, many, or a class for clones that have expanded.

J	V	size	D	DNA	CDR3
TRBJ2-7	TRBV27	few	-	TGTGCCAGCAGTTTATATACCCAGGGGACTACCTACGAGCAGTACTTC	CASSLYTQGTTYEQYF
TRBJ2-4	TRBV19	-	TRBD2	TGTGCCAGTAGTCAGGGACTAACAGACATTCAGTACTTC	CASSQGLTDIQYF
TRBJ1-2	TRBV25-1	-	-	TGTGCCAGCAGTGAATCTGGGGGATCTTATATGGGCTACACCTTC	CASSESGGSYMGYTF
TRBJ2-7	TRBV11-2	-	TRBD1	TGTGCCAGCAGCCGAGGTCCGGACAGGGGAAACTACGAGCAGTACTTC	CASSRGPDRGNYEQYF
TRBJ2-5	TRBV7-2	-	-	TGTGCCAGCAGCTTTCAAGAGACCCAGTACTTC	CASSFQETQYF
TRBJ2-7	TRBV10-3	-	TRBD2	TGTGCCATCAGTGACCCCGGGACTAGCGGGTACGAGCAGTACTTC	CAISDPGTSGYEQYF
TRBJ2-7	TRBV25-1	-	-	TGTGCCAGCACCCCGGCGGATTACTACGAGCAGTACTTC	CASTPADYYEQYF
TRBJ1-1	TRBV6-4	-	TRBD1	TGTGCCAGCAGTCCCACCGGGACAGGGAGAGAAGCTTTCTTT	CASSPTGTGREAFF
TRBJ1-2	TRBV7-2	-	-	TGTGCCAGCAGCTTAGTCAGTTCCTATGGCTACACCTTC	CASSLVSSYGYTF
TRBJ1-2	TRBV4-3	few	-	TGCGCCAGCAGCCCGATGCGAGGAACTGGCTATGGCTACACCTTC	CASSPMRGTGYGYTF
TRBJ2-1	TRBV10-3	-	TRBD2	TGTGCCATCAGTCCTCTAGCGGTTCAGTTCTTC	CAISPLAVQFF
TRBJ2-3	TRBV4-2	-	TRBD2	TGTGCCAGCAGCCAATTAGCGGGAGAGTTCACAGATACGCAGTATTTT	CASSQLAGEFTDTQYF
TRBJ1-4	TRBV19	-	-	TGTGCCAGTAGAGTCACAGAGACGACTAATGAAAAACTGTTTTTT	CASRVTETTNEKLFF
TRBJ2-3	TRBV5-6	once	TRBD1	TGTGCCAGCAGCCAAAACAGGGGGGCGGAGTATTTT	CASSQNRGAEYF
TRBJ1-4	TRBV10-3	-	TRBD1	TGTGCCACTCGAACCCAGGGGGCTGGTGAAAAACTGTTTTTT	CATRTQGAGEKLFF
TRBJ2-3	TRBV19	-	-	TGTGCCAGTAGTATAGGAAACACAGATACGCAGTATTTT	CASSIGNTDTQYF